One sample yielded the 3 T cell receptor beta chains listed below, sequenced in a study of T cell responses to AZD1222 COVID-19 vaccine (dated by TCRdb to the early 2020s). The time point label on this specimen signifies: baseline before first vaccination. Receptor amplification or capture employed the immunoSEQ multiplex PCR assay. TCRdb obtained this table from immuneACCESS and retained in-frame rearrangements with V and J assigned. These tables miss some clones; where compared with another copy, unresolved V genes account for less than half of the shortfall, and the remainder is unexplained. Present in this sample are fewer than 200,000 clones, approximately 90% of which were seen just once. Together, the top ten hold 5% to 7% of the sample. The starting material was peripheral blood, obtained on day 0 of AZD1222 vaccination. These receptors originate from an adult in good health.

The chain is built from TRBV2 and TRBJ2-1; D may be TRBD2 (5 bases). V lost 4 bases, J lost 8 bases, and 9 bases lay in between. This CDR3 contains 12 residues. Germline-derived CDR1 and CDR2 are SNHLY and FYNNEI. This CDR3 reads CASSAQRDEQFF. CDR3 nucleotide sequence: TGTGCCAGCAGTGCCCAGAGGGATGAGCAGTTCTTC.

This chain links TRBV19 with TRBJ1-1, with a possible D match to TRBD1 (5 bases). The germline V gene encodes CDR1 LNHDA and CDR2 SQIVND (reference sequence). Between the trimmed V and J ends, which lost 7 bases and 5 bases, there was a span of 23 bases. The CDR3 is 16 amino acids. The CDR3 protein is CASNFPPGEGTTEAFF. For the CDR3, the DNA is TGTGCCAGTAATTTTCCCCCCGGCGAGGGGACGACTGAAGCTTTCTTT.

This clone was observed a few times. The chain is built from TRBV5-4 and TRBJ2-7, with 9 nucleotides matching TRBD1. V lost 4 bases to trimming and J lost 2 bases; unmatched junction nucleotides: 7. The CDR3 has 15 residues. In germline, CDR1 is SGHNT, CDR2 YYREEE (reference sequence). The CDR3 region has the DNA TGTGCCAGCAGCGGGGGACAGGGTCCGACCTACGAGCAGTACTTC. Protein product: CASSGGQGPTYEQYF.